These T cell receptor beta chains were read from a single sample in a study of early T cells in non-severe SARS-CoV-2 infection. TCRdb re-analysed the 5' RACE reads in MiXCR, keeping a single row per CDR3 protein. Found here are 70,000 to 90,000 distinct CDR3 sequences, more than 9% of them singletons; the top ten hold 8%. The sample in question was whole blood, obtained at baseline. Source of these receptors: an adult who was a healthcare worker with PCR-confirmed SARS-CoV-2 infection or an uninfected control (not recorded which). Each CDR3 is given with its conserved first and last residue. D genes are given only for firm matches. Clone size is not always given. Where it is, it says once, few, many or a class for expanded clones.

D gene	V gene	J gene	clone size	CDR3 protein	CDR3 DNA
-	TRBV6-2/TRBV6-3	TRBJ2-1	few	CASRLSGGPYNEQFF	TGTGCCAGCAGACTTAGCGGAGGACCTTACAATGAGCAGTTCTTC
-	TRBV7-2	TRBJ1-5	many	CASSLEHREGQPQHF	TGTGCCAGCAGCTTAGAGCACAGGGAGGGACAGCCCCAGCATTTT
TRBD2	TRBV10-3	TRBJ2-5	-	CATSSGVKETQYF	TGTGCCACCTCTAGCGGGGTAAAAGAGACCCAGTACTTC
-	TRBV7-2	TRBJ1-6	-	CASSQVLVAVQDSPLHF	TGTGCCAGCAGCCAGGTGTTGGTCGCAGTACAAGATTCACCCCTCCACTTT
TRBD2	TRBV5-4	TRBJ2-7	many	CASSLAASGPYEQYF	TGTGCCAGCAGCTTGGCGGCTAGCGGGCCCTACGAGCAGTACTTC
-	TRBV27	TRBJ2-1	few	CASSLQGIDEQFF	TGTGCCAGCAGTCTACAGGGAATAGATGAGCAGTTCTTC
TRBD2	TRBV11-3	TRBJ2-1	-	CASSARLAGLNEQFF	TGTGCCAGCAGCGCCCGACTAGCGGGACTCAATGAGCAGTTCTTC
-	TRBV6-5	TRBJ2-7	-	CASTPGAGAYEQYF	TGTGCCAGCACCCCCGGGGCAGGGGCCTACGAGCAGTACTTC
-	TRBV24-1	TRBJ2-7	few	CATSDGQSYEQYF	TGTGCCACCAGTGATGGGCAGTCCTACGAGCAGTACTTC
-	TRBV3-1	TRBJ2-4	-	CASSQDLENIQYF	TGTGCCAGCAGCCAAGATCTTGAGAACATTCAGTACTTC
-	TRBV28	TRBJ2-3	-	CASSQPTDGGDTQYF	TGTGCCAGCAGCCAGCCGACGGACGGGGGAGATACGCAGTATTTT
-	TRBV28	TRBJ2-1	-	CASSPGLFEQFF	TGTGCCAGCAGTCCAGGACTATTCGAGCAGTTCTTC
TRBD2	TRBV7-9	TRBJ2-3	many	CASSLGAVAGRTDTQYF	TGTGCCAGCAGCTTAGGGGCGGTAGCGGGGCGCACAGATACGCAGTATTTT
-	TRBV20-1	TRBJ2-1	-	CSATRGGGFDEQFF	TGCAGTGCTACTCGAGGTGGAGGATTTGATGAGCAGTTCTTC
TRBD1	TRBV28	TRBJ1-1	many	CASSLFLIGQGGPREAFF	TGTGCCAGCAGTTTATTCCTGATCGGACAGGGCGGGCCAAGAGAAGCTTTCTTT
TRBD2	TRBV4-1	TRBJ2-3	-	CASSQVKLAGADTQYF	TGCGCCAGCAGCCAAGTCAAGCTAGCGGGAGCAGATACGCAGTATTTT
-	TRBV7-9	TRBJ2-5	-	CASSLISQTQYF	TGTGCCAGCAGCTTAATCTCGCAGACCCAGTACTTC
TRBD1	TRBV20-1	TRBJ2-5	many	CSAEPRQGGETQYF	TGCAGTGCTGAACCCCGACAGGGCGGAGAGACCCAGTACTTC
-	TRBV7-9	TRBJ1-1	few	CASSSLLRGGEETSFF	TGTGCCAGCAGCTCCCTCCTCCGGGGGGGCGAGGAAACGTCTTTCTTT
TRBD1	TRBV28	TRBJ2-5	few	CASSFDRGWETQYF	TGTGCCAGCAGTTTCGACAGGGGGTGGGAGACCCAGTACTTC
TRBD2	TRBV20-1	TRBJ2-2	-	CSARDWGGELAGPFNTGELFF	TGCAGTGCTAGAGATTGGGGAGGGGAACTAGCGGGACCCTTTAACACCGGGGAGCTGTTTTTT
TRBD2	TRBV27	TRBJ2-1	few	CASSPRLARVNEQFF	TGTGCCAGCAGCCCAAGACTAGCTAGGGTCAATGAGCAGTTCTTC
-	TRBV7-9	TRBJ2-7	-	CASSLADGGQQYF	TGTGCCAGCAGCTTAGCCGATGGGGGGCAGCAGTACTTC
TRBD2	TRBV5-1	TRBJ2-2	few	CASSSRLAGVTGELFF	TGCGCCAGCAGTTCCCGGCTAGCGGGAGTGACCGGGGAGCTGTTTTTT
TRBD2	TRBV7-7	TRBJ2-3	-	CASQPGGGTDTQYF	TGTGCCTCGCAACCGGGGGGGGGCACAGATACGCAGTATTTT
-	TRBV19	TRBJ1-5	once	CASSIGGFNQPQHF	TGTGCCAGTAGTATCGGGGGTTTCAATCAGCCCCAGCATTTT
TRBD1	TRBV6-5	TRBJ1-1	many	CASSYRTGETEAFF	TGTGCCAGCAGTTATAGGACAGGGGAAACTGAAGCTTTCTTT
-	TRBV12-3/TRBV12-4	TRBJ2-7	-	CASIEWAVSDEQYF	TGTGCCAGCATTGAGTGGGCAGTAAGTGACGAGCAGTACTTC
-	TRBV5-1	TRBJ2-1	once	CASSSRSTGLNEQFF	TGCGCCAGCAGCTCCCGGTCTACCGGGCTCAATGAGCAGTTCTTC
-	TRBV10-3	TRBJ2-3	many	CAIRRSTSTDTQYF	TGTGCCATCAGGAGGTCCACCAGCACAGATACGCAGTATTTT
-	TRBV30	TRBJ2-3	-	CAWSVLGRKVTDTQYF	TGTGCCTGGAGTGTACTGGGCAGGAAGGTGACAGATACGCAGTATTTT
-	TRBV2	TRBJ2-7	-	CASTTVRDYEQYF	TGTGCCAGCACGACAGTCAGGGACTACGAGCAGTACTTC
TRBD1	TRBV27	TRBJ1-1	few	CASSPQTGPEAEAFF	TGTGCCAGCAGTCCCCAGACAGGGCCGGAGGCTGAAGCTTTCTTT
-	TRBV11-3	TRBJ2-2	few	CASSSGPNTGELFF	TGTGCCAGCAGCTCGGGACCGAACACCGGGGAGCTGTTTTTT
-	TRBV11-3	TRBJ1-1	few	CASSRGGTEAFF	TGTGCCAGCAGTCGAGGGGGCACTGAAGCTTTCTTT
-	TRBV5-4	TRBJ2-5	many	CASSHDWEETQYF	TGTGCCAGCAGCCACGACTGGGAAGAGACCCAGTACTTC
-	TRBV27	TRBJ1-1	-	CASSLSWGRTEAFF	TGTGCCAGCAGTTTATCTTGGGGGAGGACTGAAGCTTTCTTT
-	TRBV28	TRBJ2-1	few	CASRAGLANEQFF	TGTGCCAGCAGGGCAGGGCTGGCGAATGAGCAGTTCTTC
-	TRBV7-8	TRBJ1-1	few	CASSLGHREAFF	TGTGCCAGCAGCTTAGGTCATCGTGAAGCTTTCTTT
TRBD2	TRBV30	TRBJ2-1	few	CAFSTTPSGRDNEQFF	TGTGCCTTTTCCACGACTCCGAGCGGGAGGGACAATGAGCAGTTCTTC
-	TRBV7-2	TRBJ2-5	-	CASSLGVRKQETQYF	TGTGCCAGCAGCTTAGGTGTCAGGAAACAAGAGACCCAGTACTTC
TRBD1	TRBV6-5	TRBJ1-2	-	CASSRQGKSSNYGYTF	TGTGCCAGCAGTCGACAGGGAAAAAGCTCTAACTATGGCTACACCTTC
-	TRBV7-3	TRBJ2-2	-	CASSSQGPGELFF	TGTGCCAGCAGCTCACAGGGCCCCGGGGAGCTGTTTTTT
-	TRBV20-1	TRBJ1-2	-	CSARDNSPWGDPNYGYTF	TGCAGTGCTAGAGATAATTCCCCTTGGGGGGATCCTAACTATGGCTACACCTTC
-	TRBV5-4	TRBJ1-1	few	CASSVDQNTEAFF	TGTGCCAGCAGCGTAGACCAGAACACTGAAGCTTTCTTT
TRBD1	TRBV27	TRBJ2-7	few	CASSSLGTGDEEQYF	TGTGCCAGCAGTTCCCTCGGGACAGGGGATGAGGAGCAGTACTTC
TRBD1	TRBV2	TRBJ1-1	-	CASRGTGVGDTEAFF	TGTGCCAGCAGGGGAACAGGGGTGGGAGACACTGAAGCTTTCTTT
-	TRBV20-1	TRBJ2-1	-	CSAPDSLTREQFF	TGCAGTGCTCCAGATAGTCTTACAAGGGAGCAGTTCTTC
TRBD2	TRBV28	TRBJ2-1	-	CASRAREGSYNEQFF	TGTGCCAGCAGGGCCCGGGAGGGCTCCTACAATGAGCAGTTCTTC
-	TRBV28	TRBJ2-7	-	CASSFSAGVTYEQYF	TGTGCCAGCAGTTTTTCAGCGGGCGTAACCTACGAGCAGTACTTC
-	TRBV5-6	TRBJ2-3	-	CASSLAGRSSDTQYF	TGTGCCAGCAGCTTGGCCGGGCGGTCATCAGATACGCAGTATTTT
-	TRBV10-1	TRBJ2-2	many	CASSPVTGELFF	TGCGCCAGCTCACCGGTGACCGGGGAGCTGTTTTTT
TRBD1	TRBV7-3	TRBJ2-5	many	CASSKTGDETQYF	TGTGCCAGCAGTAAAACAGGGGACGAGACCCAGTACTTC
TRBD1	TRBV7-9	TRBJ1-2	few	CASSTGSQGGGYTF	TGTGCCAGCAGCACAGGGTCCCAGGGGGGCGGCTACACCTTC
TRBD2	TRBV5-1	TRBJ2-1	-	CASSAGLAVYNEQFF	TGCGCCAGCAGCGCGGGACTAGCGGTCTACAATGAGCAGTTCTTC
-	TRBV9	TRBJ2-1	-	CASSVEEGVVYNEQFF	TGTGCCAGCAGCGTAGAGGAGGGAGTCGTTTACAATGAGCAGTTCTTC
-	TRBV7-6	TRBJ2-1	few	CASSSDSHEQFF	TGTGCCAGCAGCTCCGACTCGCATGAGCAGTTCTTC
-	TRBV18	TRBJ1-4	-	CASSLPSGEKLFF	TGTGCCAGCTCACTCCCATCGGGGGAAAAACTGTTTTTT
-	TRBV18	TRBJ2-7	few	CASSPPKGPIAYEQYF	TGTGCCAGCTCACCACCGAAGGGTCCAATAGCCTACGAGCAGTACTTC